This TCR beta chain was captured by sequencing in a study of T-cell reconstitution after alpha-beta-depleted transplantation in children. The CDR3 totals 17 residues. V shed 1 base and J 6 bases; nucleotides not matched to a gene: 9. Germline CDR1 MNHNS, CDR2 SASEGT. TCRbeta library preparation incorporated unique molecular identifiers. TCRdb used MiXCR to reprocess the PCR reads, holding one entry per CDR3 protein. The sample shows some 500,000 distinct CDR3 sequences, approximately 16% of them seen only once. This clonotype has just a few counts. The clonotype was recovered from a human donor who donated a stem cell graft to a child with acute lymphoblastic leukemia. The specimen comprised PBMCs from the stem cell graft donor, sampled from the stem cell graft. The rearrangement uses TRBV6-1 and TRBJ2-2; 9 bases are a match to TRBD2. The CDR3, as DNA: TGTGCCAGCAGTGAAGATGCTAGCGGGGCTTATCCCGGGGAGCTGTTTTTT. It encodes CASSEDASGAYPGELFF.